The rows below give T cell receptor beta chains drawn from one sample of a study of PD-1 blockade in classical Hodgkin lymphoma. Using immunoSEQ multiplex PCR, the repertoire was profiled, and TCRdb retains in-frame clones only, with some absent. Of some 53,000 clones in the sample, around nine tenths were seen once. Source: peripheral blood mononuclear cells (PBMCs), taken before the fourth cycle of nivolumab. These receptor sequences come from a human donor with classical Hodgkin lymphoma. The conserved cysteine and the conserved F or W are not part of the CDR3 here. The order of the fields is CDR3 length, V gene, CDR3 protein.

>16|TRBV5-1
ASSPGTGGSRSTDTQY
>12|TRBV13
ASSPQGLVYEQY
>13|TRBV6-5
ASSYGTGIGETQY
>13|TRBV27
ASSPGTGLFHEQY
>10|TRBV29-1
SVETGSYGYT
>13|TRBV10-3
ATGASGEDNQPQH
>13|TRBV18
ASSLDRGVDQPQH
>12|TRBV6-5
ASSWTAGANVLT
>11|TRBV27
ASSLGTGAGYT
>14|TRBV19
ASSIVQGPNTGELF
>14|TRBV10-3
AISDSSGSWVNEQF
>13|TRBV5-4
ASSRGASSYNEQF
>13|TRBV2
ASSILSSGANVLT
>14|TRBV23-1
ASSQPGTGFPYEQY
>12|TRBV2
ASTSTSGSYEQY
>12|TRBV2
ASSKSGGDNEQF
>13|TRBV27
ASRDRQGRSYEQY
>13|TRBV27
ATLSLDRANYEQY
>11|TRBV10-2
ASSESGNSPLH
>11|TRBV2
ASRLADTYEQY
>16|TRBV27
ASSSTTMQGANGNTIY
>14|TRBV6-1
ASSEVALGSGNTIY
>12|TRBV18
ASSSEGQGYEQY
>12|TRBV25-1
ASSGTGDTGELF
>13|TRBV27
ASRNNDREHQPQH
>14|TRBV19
ASSIMLTVLGNTIY
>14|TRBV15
ATSKLFRDSNYGYT
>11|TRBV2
ASPNSGVDGYT
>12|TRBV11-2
ASSLGSSGNEQF
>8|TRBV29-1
SVEEGRAF
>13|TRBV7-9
ASSPGGDYPYEQY
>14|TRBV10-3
AISESNTGGGDGYT
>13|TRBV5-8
ASSDRQRVGTEAF
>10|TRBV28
ASSTYTYEQY
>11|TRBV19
ATLRTGSYGYT
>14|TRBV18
ASSPPWEQAPVSKA
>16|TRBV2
ASSEALGTGGPNEKLF
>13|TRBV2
ASRADKGWADTQY
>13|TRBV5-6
ASSSTGTNTGELF
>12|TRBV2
ASSESAANQPQH
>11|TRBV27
ASSPAGIYGYT